The rows below give T cell receptor beta chains drawn from one sample of a study of beta chain features in type 1 diabetes. Profiling relied on immunoSEQ multiplex PCR, and the TCRdb table lists in-frame clones only, not all of them. This sample carries about 250,000 clones, about 14% of them seen once, and the ten largest clones take about 0.024%. What was sequenced was naive CD4+ T cells from blood. The receptors come from a woman aged 40 to 50 in good health. Both conserved end residues are part of each CDR3. Fields, in order: J gene, clone size, D gene, V gene, CDR3 length, CDR3 DNA, CDR3 protein. A D gene is named only where the DNA matches it firmly. Where a row states a size, it is once, few, many or the class of an expanded clone; other rows omit it.

>TRBJ2-3|few|-|TRBV5-4|12
TGTGCCAGCAGCCCAGATTTAGATACGCAGTATTTT
CASSPDLDTQYF
>TRBJ2-7|-|TRBD1|TRBV6-6|15
TGTGCCAGCAGTTACCCCGGGACAGGGAGCTACGAGCAGTACTTC
CASSYPGTGSYEQYF
>TRBJ1-2|few|TRBD1|TRBV19|14
TGTGCCAGTAGTCCAAGGACAGGGGCCTATGGCTACACCTTC
CASSPRTGAYGYTF
>TRBJ2-3|-|-|TRBV4-3|18
TGCGCCAGCAGCCTTCTCACCGGGGCGGGACAGAGCACAGATACGCAGTATTTT
CASSLLTGAGQSTDTQYF
>TRBJ1-3|few|TRBD1|TRBV15|18
TGTGCCACCAGCTCACCGGGACAGGGGGCGCTAACTGGAAACACCATATATTTT
CATSSPGQGALTGNTIYF
>TRBJ1-2|few|-|TRBV5-6|12
TGTGCCAGCAGCATCCCCCTAGGTGGCTACACCTTC
CASSIPLGGYTF
>TRBJ2-5|few|TRBD1|TRBV15|14
TGTGCCACCAGCAGCCCGGACAGGGAGGAGACCCAGTACTTC
CATSSPDREETQYF
>TRBJ2-6|-|-|TRBV27|13
TGTGCCAGCAGGGCCTCTGGGGCCAACGTCCTGACTTTC
CASRASGANVLTF
>TRBJ2-1|-|TRBD2|TRBV11-2|14
TGTGCCAGCAGCCCTAGCGGGGTCCACAATGAGCAGTTCTTC
CASSPSGVHNEQFF
>TRBJ2-5|-|-|TRBV4-1|15
TGCGCCAGCAGCCAAGGGACTCAACAACAAGAGACCCAGTACTTC
CASSQGTQQQETQYF
>TRBJ1-6|-|TRBD1|TRBV6-5|14
TGTGCCAGCAGTCGACAGGGGCCGCCGTCACCCCTCCACTTT
CASSRQGPPSPLHF
>TRBJ1-2|few|TRBD1|TRBV29-1|13
TGCAGCGGAGTCGACAGGGGGCTCGTTGGCTACACCTTC
CSGVDRGLVGYTF
>TRBJ1-1|-|-|TRBV25-1|15
TGTGCCAGCAGTGAATCCGGCAGGATGAACACTGAAGCTTTCTTT
CASSESGRMNTEAFF
>TRBJ2-5|few|-|TRBV27|15
TGTGCCAGCAGTTTATCCGTCTCCCAGAGGGAGACCCAGTACTTC
CASSLSVSQRETQYF
>TRBJ2-3|-|-|TRBV21-1|15
TGTGCCAGCGTAACTAGGACAGGGCTCACAGATACGCAGTATTTT
CASVTRTGLTDTQYF
>TRBJ1-1|once|-|TRBV11-1|18
TGTGCCAGCAGCAATAGGGGCTCATCCCGCCGAGGGAACACTGAAGCTTTCTTT
CASSNRGSSRRGNTEAFF
>TRBJ1-2|-|TRBD1|TRBV18|15
TGTGCCAGCTCACTCCAGGGGGCTTCCAACTATGGCTACACCTTC
CASSLQGASNYGYTF
>TRBJ1-1|-|TRBD1|TRBV20-1|11
TGCAGGGGGAACCAGGGGGTTCGAGCTTTCTTT
CRGNQGVRAFF
>TRBJ2-7|few|TRBD1|TRBV6-5|14
TGTGCCAGCAGTACAGACAGGGGGCGGTACGAGCAGTACTTC
CASSTDRGRYEQYF
>TRBJ1-5|-|TRBD1|TRBV18|18
TGTGCCAGCTCACCACCGACAGGGAAAAGGATTGGCAATCAGCCCCAGCATTTT
CASSPPTGKRIGNQPQHF
>TRBJ2-7|-|-|TRBV6-6|15
TGTGCCAGCAGTCCCCCCGGGGTTCAGTTCTACGAGCAGTACTTC
CASSPPGVQFYEQYF
>TRBJ1-3|few|-|TRBV4-1|15
TGCGCCAGCAGCCAAATGACAGTACCTGGAAACACCATATATTTT
CASSQMTVPGNTIYF
>TRBJ1-1|-|-|TRBV18|13
TGTGCCAGCTCACCCAGGGACTCCCTTGAAGCTTTCTTT
CASSPRDSLEAFF
>TRBJ1-5|few|-|TRBV4-1|16
TGCGCCAGCAGCCAACAACAGGGAGGGAGCAATCAGCCCCAGCATTTT
CASSQQQGGSNQPQHF
>TRBJ1-1|-|-|TRBV29-1|12
TGCAGCGTTGATACAGCGAACACTGAAGCTTTCTTT
CSVDTANTEAFF
>TRBJ1-2|few|TRBD1|TRBV27|19
TGTGCCAGCAGTTTCGGTAAAACCGGGACAGGGAAGTTGGTGTGGTCCTACACCTTC
CASSFGKTGTGKLVWSYTF
>TRBJ1-1|few|TRBD1|TRBV9|15
TGTGCCAGCAGCGACATCGACAGGGGGAACACTGAAGCTTTCTTT
CASSDIDRGNTEAFF
>TRBJ1-2|few|-|TRBV10-2|13
TGCGCCAGCAGTGAGTCTGGGGCGATGGTCTACACCTTC
CASSESGAMVYTF
>TRBJ2-3|-|TRBD2|TRBV2|15
TGTGCCAGCAGTGTCCTAGCGGGGGCTACAGATACGCAGTATTTT
CASSVLAGATDTQYF
>TRBJ2-4|few|-|TRBV12-5|16
TGTGCTAGTGGTTCCAGGGTTGGGGTACTAAAAAACATTCAGTACTTC
CASGSRVGVLKNIQYF
>TRBJ2-1|-|TRBD1|TRBV7-9|16
TGTGCCAGCAGCCCGCGGCCGGGACAGTACTACAATGAGCAGTTCTTC
CASSPRPGQYYNEQFF
>TRBJ1-6|-|-|TRBV13|14
TGTGCCAGCAGCGCCCCCAGGGAGGGCTCACCCCTCCACTTT
CASSAPREGSPLHF